This T cell receptor beta chain emerged from a study of shared clonotypes between healthy human individuals. Clones were sequenced by immunoSEQ multiplex PCR, and TCRdb holds only the in-frame ones, with some missing. The sample includes fewer than 800,000 clones, about 92% of them seen just once. Naive CD8 cells were CD45RO-negative, positively selected for CCR7, excluding terminally differentiated effector memory CD45RA+ cells. The sample holds one count of this clone. Its antigen is as yet unknown. General observations from the study: The genetic and exposure-history diversity represented was limited by few donors. Even with large depth, rarefaction showed that sorted-subset sequencing was incomplete.

Unmatched junction bases numbered 8, after V lost 0 bases and J lost 3 bases. The germline gives CDR1 SGHRS, CDR2 YFSETQ. CDR3 length: 17 residues. The rearrangement links TRBV5-1 to TRBJ2-1, with TRBD2 matching over 8 bases. The specimen sequenced was naive CD8+ T cells sorted from blood. This TCR was sampled from a young man in good health. CDR3 nucleotide sequence: TGCGCCAGCAGCTTGGCCCGAGGGCTAGCGGGCTACAATGAGCAGTTCTTC. Translated, it gives CASSLARGLAGYNEQFF.